The 8 T cell receptor beta chains below all came from one sample that was sequenced in a study of cytomegalovirus exposure and HLA in healthy donors. This PCR relied on a set of 60 Vbeta primers and 13 Jbeta primers. TCRdb's table, derived via immunoSEQ multiplex PCR, lists solely in-frame clones and lacks some. In the table there are 150,000 to 200,000 clones, 84% of which are singletons. Sequencing was carried out using PBMCs. Every receptor here comes from a woman between 45 and 60 years old in good health and CMV-seropositive.

As to this clone: Relative to the germline gene, one junction end is altered; a read error may explain this. The chain uses TRBV5-4 and TRBJ2-5; a possible D gene is TRBD1 (5 bases). CDR3 length: 14 residues. The germline V gene has CDR1 SGHNT and CDR2 YYREEE (reference sequence). CDR3 nucleotide sequence: TGTGCCAGAAGCTTGGAATTAGGGGTAGAGACCCAGTACTTC. Amino acid sequence: CARSLELGVETQYF.

The table lists this clone with a few counts. This sequence joins TRBV20-1 and TRBJ2-7; D remains unclear. There are 11 residues in the CDR3. The ends were cut back, 0 bases at V and 6 bases at J, with 6 bases in the middle. Germline CDR1 and CDR2: DFQATT and SNEGSKA (reference sequence). The CDR3, as DNA: TGCAGTGCTAGAGACTCCGGCGAGCAGTACTTC. The encoded protein is CSARDSGEQYF.

The V and J genes are TRBV7-2 and TRBJ2-1, with 8 bases that match TRBD2. With V trimmed by 0 bases and J by 7 bases, 17 bases remained unmatched. CDR1 is SGHTA, CDR2 FQGNSA, per germline. This CDR3 has 19 amino acids. CDR3 sequence: CASSLAFGGSGEGQNEQFF. Here the CDR3 DNA reads TGTGCCAGCAGCTTAGCCTTCGGAGGTAGCGGGGAGGGGCAGAATGAGCAGTTCTTC.

This clone has a handful of counts. The V call is TRBV4-1, the J call TRBJ2-1; tentatively, D is TRBD1 (6 bases). There are 15 residues in the CDR3. The V end lost 5 bases, the J end lost 5 bases, and 16 bases lay between the germline ends. CDR1 and CDR2 from the germline V gene are MGHRA and YSYEKL. Here the CDR3 reads CASSGGLQGHNEQFF. CDR3 nucleotide sequence: TGCGCCAGCAGCGGGGGTCTACAGGGTCACAATGAGCAGTTCTTC.

The rearrangement uses TRBV11-3 and TRBJ2-1; TRBD2 aligns across 7 bases. Germline V gene lookup returns CDR1 SGHNT and CDR2 YENEEA. The CDR3 is 15 residues long. After removal of 1 base from V and 5 bases from J, the junction contained 5 bases not matched to a gene. The CDR3 protein is CASSLGGGSNNEQFF. The CDR3 nucleotides read TGTGCCAGCAGCTTAGGGGGGGGATCTAACAATGAGCAGTTCTTC.

CDR3 amino acids: CASSLAEGSGNTIYF. DNA for the CDR3: TGCGCCAGCAGCTTGGCCGAGGGCTCTGGAAACACCATATATTTT. This chain uses TRBV5-1 with TRBJ1-3; D not resolved. Trimming took off 0 bases at V and 0 bases at J, with 7 bases between the two ends. This CDR3 is built from 15 residues. Germline V gene data show CDR1 as SGHRS and CDR2 as YFSETQ.

This chain links TRBV6-6 with TRBJ1-2; D not resolved. The CDR3 loop spans 13 amino acids. The V gene's germline CDR1 is MNHNY and CDR2 SVGAGI (reference sequence). V was shortened by 0 bases and J by 8 bases, with 10 bases between the two germline ends. In nucleotides, the CDR3 is TGTGCCAGCAGTTACTCGTCCGGGGTCGGCTACACCTTC. The encoded protein is CASSYSSGVGYTF.

This sequence joins TRBV19 and TRBJ2-2; D might be TRBD1 (6 bases). Germline CDR1 reads LNHDA; CDR2 reads SQIVND (reference sequence). V lost 7 bases to trimming and J lost 1 base, with 13 bases between them. The CDR3 spans 15 residues. The CDR3 reads CASKQGQLNTGELFF. In DNA, the CDR3 is TGTGCCAGTAAACAAGGACAGCTGAACACCGGGGAGCTGTTTTTT.